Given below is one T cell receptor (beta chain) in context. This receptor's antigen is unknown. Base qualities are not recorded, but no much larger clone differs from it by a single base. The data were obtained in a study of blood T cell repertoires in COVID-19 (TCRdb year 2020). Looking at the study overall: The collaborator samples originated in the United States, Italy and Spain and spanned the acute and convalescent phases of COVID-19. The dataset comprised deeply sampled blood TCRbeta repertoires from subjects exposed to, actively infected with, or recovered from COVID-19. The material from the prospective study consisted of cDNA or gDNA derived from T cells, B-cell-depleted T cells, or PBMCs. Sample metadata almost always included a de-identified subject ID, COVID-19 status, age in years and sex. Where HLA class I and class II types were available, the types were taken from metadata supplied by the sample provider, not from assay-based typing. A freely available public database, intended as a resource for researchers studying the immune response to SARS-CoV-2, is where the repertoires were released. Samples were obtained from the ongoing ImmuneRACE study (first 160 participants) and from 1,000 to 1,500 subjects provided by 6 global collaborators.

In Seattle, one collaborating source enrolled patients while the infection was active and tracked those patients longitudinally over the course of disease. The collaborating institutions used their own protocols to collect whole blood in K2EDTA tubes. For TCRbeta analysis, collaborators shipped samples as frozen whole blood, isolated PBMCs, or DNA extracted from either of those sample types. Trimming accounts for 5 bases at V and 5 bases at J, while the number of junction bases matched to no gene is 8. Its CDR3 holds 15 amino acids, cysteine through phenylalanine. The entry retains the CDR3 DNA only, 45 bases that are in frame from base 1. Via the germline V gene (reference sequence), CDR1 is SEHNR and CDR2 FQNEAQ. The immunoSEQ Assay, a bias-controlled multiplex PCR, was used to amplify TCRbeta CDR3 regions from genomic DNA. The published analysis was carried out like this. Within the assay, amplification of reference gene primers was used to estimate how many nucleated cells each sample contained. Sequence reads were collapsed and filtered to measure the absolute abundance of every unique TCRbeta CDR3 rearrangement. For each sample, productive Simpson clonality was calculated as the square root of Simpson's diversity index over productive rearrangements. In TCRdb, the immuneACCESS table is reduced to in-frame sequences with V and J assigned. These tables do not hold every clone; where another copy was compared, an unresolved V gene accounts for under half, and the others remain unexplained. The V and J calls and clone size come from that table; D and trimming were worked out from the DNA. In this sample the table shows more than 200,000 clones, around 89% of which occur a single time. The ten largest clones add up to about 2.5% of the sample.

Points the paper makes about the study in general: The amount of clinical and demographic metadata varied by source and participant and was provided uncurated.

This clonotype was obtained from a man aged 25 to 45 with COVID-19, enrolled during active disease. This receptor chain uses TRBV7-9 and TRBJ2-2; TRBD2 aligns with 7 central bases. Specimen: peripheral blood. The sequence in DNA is TGTGCCAGCAGCCCCTGGGAGGGCTGGACCGGGGAGCTGTTTTTT. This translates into CASSPWEGWTGELFF.